This T cell receptor beta chain was observed in a study of identical twins. This clonotype was counted at least ten times. Its antigen is unidentified. One junction end disagrees with the germline gene, perhaps due to a read error. TCRdb re-derived calls from the 5' RACE reads in MiXCR, one entry per CDR3 protein. The sample records 350,000 to 400,000 distinct CDR3 sequences, roughly 9% being singletons. Findings and limits, study-wide: With monozygotic twins, out-of-frame TCR alpha sharing exceeded what models estimated. Fewer insertions marked abundant cord blood beta clonotypes; young adult naive trended weakly, memory not at all.

This CDR3 comprises 11 residues. The sequence derives from a woman aged 50 to 60 in good health. The chain is built from TRBV12-3 or TRBV12-4 and TRBJ1-3, with 7 bases fitting TRBD1. The specimen sequenced was naive T cells sorted from blood. The CDR3 DNA follows: TGTGCCAGCAGTCCGGGACAGTGGGCGAATTTT. Protein sequence: CASSPGQWANF.